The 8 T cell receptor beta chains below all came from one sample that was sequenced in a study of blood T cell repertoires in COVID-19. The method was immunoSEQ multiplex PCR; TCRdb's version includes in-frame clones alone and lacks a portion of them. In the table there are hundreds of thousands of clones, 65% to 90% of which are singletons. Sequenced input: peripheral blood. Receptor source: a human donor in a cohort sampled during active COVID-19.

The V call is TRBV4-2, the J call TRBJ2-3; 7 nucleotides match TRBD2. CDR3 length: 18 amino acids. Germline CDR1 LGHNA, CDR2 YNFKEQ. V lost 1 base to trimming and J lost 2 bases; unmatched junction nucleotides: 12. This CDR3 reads CASSQGSVTSRHTDTQYF. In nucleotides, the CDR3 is TGTGCCAGCAGCCAAGGGTCCGTGACTAGCCGACACACAGATACGCAGTATTTT.

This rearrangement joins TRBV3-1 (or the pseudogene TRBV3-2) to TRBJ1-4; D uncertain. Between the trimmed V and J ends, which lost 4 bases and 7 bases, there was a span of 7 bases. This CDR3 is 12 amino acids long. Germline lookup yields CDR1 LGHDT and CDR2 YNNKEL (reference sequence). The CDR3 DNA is TGTGCCAGCAGCCTCAGTGGTGAAAAACTGTTTTTT. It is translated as CASSLSGEKLFF.

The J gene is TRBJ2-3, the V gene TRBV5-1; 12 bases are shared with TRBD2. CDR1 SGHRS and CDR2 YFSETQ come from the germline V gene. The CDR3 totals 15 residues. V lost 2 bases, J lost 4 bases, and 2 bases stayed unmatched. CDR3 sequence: CASSLRLAGADTQYF. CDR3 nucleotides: TGCGCCAGCAGCTTACGACTAGCGGGGGCAGATACGCAGTATTTT. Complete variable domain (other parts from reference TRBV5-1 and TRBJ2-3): KAGVTQTPRYLIKTRGQQVTLSCSPISGHRSVSWYQQTPGQGLQFLFEYFSETQRNKGNFPGRFSGRQFSNSRSEMNVSTLELGDSALYLCASSLRLAGADTQYFGPGTRLTVL.

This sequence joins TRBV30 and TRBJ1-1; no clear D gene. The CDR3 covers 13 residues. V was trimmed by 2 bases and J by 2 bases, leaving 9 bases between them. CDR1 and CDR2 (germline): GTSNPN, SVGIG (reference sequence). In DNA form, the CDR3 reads TGTGCCTGGAGTTGGAGCGCAAACACTGAAGCTTTCTTT. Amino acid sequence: CAWSWSANTEAFF.

CDR3 protein: CAWSSGILNIQYF. The CDR3, as DNA: TGTGCCTGGAGTAGCGGGATATTAAACATTCAGTACTTC. V gene TRBV30 combines with J gene TRBJ2-4; 7 nucleotides align to TRBD2. Trimming at V came to 2 bases and at J to 6 bases, leaving 4 bases not matched to a gene. Germline lookup yields CDR1 GTSNPN and CDR2 SVGIG (reference sequence). This CDR3 is 13 amino acids long.

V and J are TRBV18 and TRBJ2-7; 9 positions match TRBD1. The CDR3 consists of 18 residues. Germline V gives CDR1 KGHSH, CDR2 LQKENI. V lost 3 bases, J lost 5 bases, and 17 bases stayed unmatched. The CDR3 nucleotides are TGTGCCAGCTCACCTTTTCCTACCCCGGGACAGGGTTCCCACGAGCAGTACTTC. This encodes CASSPFPTPGQGSHEQYF.

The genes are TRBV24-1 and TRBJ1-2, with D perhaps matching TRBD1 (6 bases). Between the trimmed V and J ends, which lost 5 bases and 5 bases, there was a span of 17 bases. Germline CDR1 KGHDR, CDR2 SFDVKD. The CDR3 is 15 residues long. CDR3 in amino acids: CATSGSTGTSYGYTF. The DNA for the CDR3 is TGTGCCACCAGTGGTTCGACAGGTACTTCATATGGCTACACCTTC.

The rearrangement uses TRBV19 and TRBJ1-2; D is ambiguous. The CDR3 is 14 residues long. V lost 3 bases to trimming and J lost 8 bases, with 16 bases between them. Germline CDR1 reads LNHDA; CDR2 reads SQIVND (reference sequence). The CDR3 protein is CASSIEASRSGYTF. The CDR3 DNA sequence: TGTGCCAGTAGTATTGAGGCCAGCCGATCGGGCTACACCTTC.